These 30 T cell receptor beta chains were all obtained from the same sample, sequenced in a study of OX40 agonist ivuxolimab in advanced cancers. The method was immunoSEQ multiplex PCR; TCRdb's version includes in-frame clones alone and lacks a portion of them. Of about 77,000 clones in the sample, 81% were seen once. The source was CD4+ or CD8+ T cells sorted from blood, collected in a trial of the OX40 agonist ivuxolimab. The receptor set was obtained from an adult with an advanced solid tumor such as melanoma, head and neck, liver or kidney cancer.

This clone came up once. The chain uses TRBV2 and TRBJ2-2, with D perhaps TRBD1 (6 bases). V shed 8 bases and J shed 6 bases, with 10 bases lying between them. Looked up from germline, CDR1 is SNHLY and CDR2 is FYNNEI. The CDR3 sequence is 12 residues long. In DNA form, the CDR3 reads TGTGCCAGCCGTCAGGGGTCCGGGGAGCTGTTTTTT. Translation: CASRQGSGELFF.

This clone was counted a single time. The V call is TRBV20-1, the J call TRBJ2-7; no reliable D call. Germline V gene data show CDR1 as DFQATT and CDR2 as SNEGSKA (reference sequence). V was trimmed by 7 bases and J by 0 bases, leaving 7 bases between them. This CDR3 has 11 amino acids. CDR3 nucleotide sequence: TGCAGTGGGCTTATCTCCTACGAGCAGTACTTC. It translates to CSGLISYEQYF.

This chain joins TRBV5-1 and TRBJ1-1; D is perhaps TRBD1 (5 bases). V was clipped by 6 bases and J by 3 bases, with 15 bases between them. CDR1 SGHRS and CDR2 YFSETQ come from the germline V gene. The CDR3 is 14 residues long. The CDR3 loop reads CASTYVTGDTEAFF. In nucleotides, the CDR3 is TGCGCCAGCACCTATGTCACGGGGGACACTGAAGCTTTCTTT.

The chain recombines TRBV5-1 with TRBJ2-2, with TRBD2 as a possible D gene (5 bases). The CDR3 has 13 residues. Germline V gives CDR1 SGHRS, CDR2 YFSETQ. V was shortened by 5 bases and J by 0 bases, with 5 bases between the two germline ends. CDR3 nucleotide sequence: TGCGCCAGCAGGGACTCGAACACCGGGGAGCTGTTTTTT. Translating gives CASRDSNTGELFF. The full variable domain, rest sourced from reference TRBV5-1 and TRBJ2-2, is KAGVTQTPRYLIKTRGQQVTLSCSPISGHRSVSWYQQTPGQGLQFLFEYFSETQRNKGNFPGRFSGRQFSNSRSEMNVSTLELGDSALYLCASRDSNTGELFFGEGSRLTVL.

The chain employs TRBV7-9 and TRBJ2-2; the match to TRBD2 covers 12 bases. V gave up 5 bases and J gave up 7 bases; unmatched junction bases: 8. CDR1 is SEHNR and CDR2 is FQNEAQ in the germline V gene (reference sequence). The CDR3 length is 16 residues. Here the CDR3 DNA reads TGTGCCAGCAGCCCCTCTAGCGGGGGGGCCCACGGGGAGCTGTTTTTT. Protein sequence: CASSPSSGGAHGELFF.

The J gene is TRBJ1-6, the V gene TRBV7-3; D might be TRBD1 (5 bases). The CDR3 spans 15 residues. Per the germline V gene, CDR1 is SGHTA and CDR2 is FQGTGA. V was shortened by 3 bases and J by 9 bases, with 15 bases between the two germline ends. The CDR3 spells CASSFRGGEGSPLHF. CDR3 coding DNA: TGTGCCAGCAGCTTTAGAGGAGGGGAAGGTTCACCCCTCCACTTT. Complete variable domain (other parts from reference TRBV7-3 and TRBJ1-6): GAGVSQTPSNKVTEKGKYVELRCDPISGHTALYWYRQSLGQGPEFLIYFQGTGAADDSGLPNDRFFAVRPEGSVSTLKIQRTERGDSAVYLCASSFRGGEGSPLHFGNGTRLTVT.

This clone was seen a few times. This chain connects TRBV25-1 to TRBJ1-2, with D uncertain. Trimming took 5 bases from V and 4 from J, leaving 8 bases between them. The CDR3 runs to 12 residues. In germline, CDR1 is MGHDK, CDR2 SYGVNS. The CDR3 region has the DNA TGTGCCAGCAGTCGGGCCGGCTATGGCTACACCTTC. Translated, it gives CASSRAGYGYTF.

This clone was recorded only once. This sequence joins TRBV19 and TRBJ1-4; D uncertain. Looked up from germline, CDR1 is LNHDA and CDR2 is SQIVND (reference sequence). The CDR3 has 14 amino acids. V lost 6 bases, J lost 4 bases, and 12 bases lay in between. CDR3: CASSGRGGNEKLFF. The CDR3 DNA sequence: TGTGCCAGTAGCGGGCGCGGCGGTAATGAAAAACTGTTTTTT.

The chain is built from TRBV30 and TRBJ2-5, with TRBD2 matching over 11 bases. Germline V gives CDR1 GTSNPN, CDR2 SVGIG (reference sequence). Trimming cost V 1 base and J 4 bases; bases outside gene matches: 5. The CDR3 contains 15 residues. The CDR3 nucleotides are TGTGCCTGGAGTGCGGGACTAGCGGACTTAGAGACCCAGTACTTC. Its translation is CAWSAGLADLETQYF. The complete variable domain, with remaining parts taken from reference TRBV30 and TRBJ2-5, reads SQTIHQWPATLVQPVGSPLSLECTVEGTSNPNLYWYRQAAGRGLQLLFYSVGIGQISSEVPQNLSASRPQDRQFILSSKKLLLSDSGFYLCAWSAGLADLETQYFGPGTRLLVL.

The V call is TRBV6-1, the J call TRBJ1-1, with 8 bases identical to TRBD1. Looked up from germline, CDR1 is MNHNS and CDR2 is SASEGT. This CDR3 has 15 residues. With V trimmed by 1 base and J by 4 bases, 5 bases remained unmatched. The CDR3 region has the DNA TGTGCCAGCAGTGAAGGGACAGGGAAAGTCACTGAAGCTTTCTTT. Translating gives CASSEGTGKVTEAFF.

The chain has TRBV5-5 and TRBJ1-2, with D uncertain. This CDR3 contains 12 residues. The germline V gene has CDR1 SGHKS and CDR2 YYEKEE (reference sequence). The ends were cut back, 5 bases at V and 1 base at J, with 6 bases in the middle. CDR3 residues: CASSPDNYGYTF. DNA for the CDR3: TGTGCCAGCAGTCCTGATAACTATGGCTACACCTTC.

DNA for the CDR3: TGTGCCAGCAGTTCCCCAGCGGGAGGCACAGATACGCAGTATTTT. This codes for CASSSPAGGTDTQYF. V is TRBV6-6 and J is TRBJ2-3, with 8 bases matching TRBD2. The CDR3 loop spans 15 amino acids. The junction had 4 bases not matched to a gene; V was cut back by 4 bases and J by 1 base. CDR1 is MNHNY, CDR2 SVGAGI, per germline (reference sequence).

The V call is TRBV11-2, the J call TRBJ1-3, with a possible D match to TRBD1 (5 bases). This CDR3 has 14 amino acids. CDR1 and CDR2 (germline): SGHAT, FQNNGV. Between the trimmed V and J ends, which lost 6 bases and 4 bases, there was a span of 13 bases. CDR3 sequence: CASRPGVEGNTIYF. CDR3 DNA sequence: TGTGCCAGCAGGCCGGGGGTGGAAGGAAACACCATATATTTT.

The V call is TRBV6-1, the J call TRBJ1-2; a possible D gene is TRBD1 (5 bases). The germline V gene has CDR1 MNHNS and CDR2 SASEGT. The germline V and J ends were trimmed by 2 bases and 2 bases, with 6 bases remaining between them. The CDR3 totals 13 residues. CDR3 nucleotide sequence: TGTGCCAGCAGTGAACAGGGAAACTATGGCTACACCTTC. Translation gives CASSEQGNYGYTF.

This chain connects TRBV13 to TRBJ2-2; unclear D gene. CDR1 is PRHDT and CDR2 is FYEKMQ in the germline V gene (reference sequence). The CDR3 has 13 amino acids. The V end was cut by 1 base, the J end by 6 bases, with 6 bases between. The CDR3 reads CASSLVVSGELFF. As DNA, the CDR3 is TGTGCCAGCAGCTTAGTGGTCTCCGGGGAGCTGTTTTTT. The full variable domain, in which reference TRBV13 and TRBJ2-2 provide the parts outside the CDR3, is AAGVIQSPRHLIKEKRETATLKCYPIPRHDTVYWYQQGPGQDPQFLISFYEKMQSDKGSIPDRFSAQQFSDYHSELNMSSLELGDSALYFCASSLVVSGELFFGEGSRLTVL.

The chain recombines TRBV6-5 with TRBJ2-5; 7 bases align to TRBD1. With 2 bases clipped from V and 9 bases from J, the junction kept 9 bases outside the gene matches. The CDR3 covers 14 residues. Germline loops: CDR1 MNHEY, CDR2 SVGAGI. CDR3 sequence reads: CASSYDRRGSAQYF. DNA for the CDR3: TGTGCCAGCAGTTACGATCGCAGGGGGTCGGCCCAGTACTTC.

The chain employs TRBV5-1 and TRBJ2-2, with 8 nucleotides matching TRBD1. Per the germline V gene, CDR1 is SGHRS and CDR2 is YFSETQ. This CDR3 is 16 amino acids long. The ends lost 2 bases at V and 2 bases at J; junction bases unmatched: 5. CDR3 sequence (DNA): TGCGCCAGCAGCTTTCAAGGACAGGGTAACACCGGGGAGCTGTTTTTT. Residues: CASSFQGQGNTGELFF.

This rearrangement joins TRBV20-1 to TRBJ2-3, with D possibly being TRBD2 (6 bases). Germline V gene sequence: CDR1 DFQATT, CDR2 SNEGSKA (reference sequence). V gave up 3 bases and J gave up 14 bases, with 15 bases separating them. This CDR3 spans 11 amino acids. As DNA, the CDR3 is TGCAGTGCTAGTAAAGGGCCTAGCGTGTATTTT. It is translated as CSASKGPSVYF.

The V and J genes are TRBV6-5 and TRBJ1-2, with D maybe TRBD1 (6 bases). Trimming stripped 0 bases from V and 6 bases from J, with 11 bases between. CDR1 and CDR2 from the germline V gene are MNHEY and SVGAGI. The CDR3 runs to 14 residues. CDR3 bases: TGTGCCAGCAGTTACTCGCGGGGGCTGGATGGCTACACCTTC. Protein product: CASSYSRGLDGYTF.

The V call is TRBV29-1, the J call TRBJ2-5, with D perhaps TRBD2 (6 bases). V lost 1 base, J lost 5 bases, and 14 bases lay in between. CDR3 length equals 14 residues. Germline lookup yields CDR1 SQVTM and CDR2 ANQGSEA. In DNA, the CDR3 is TGCAGCGTTGAAGCCGAGGGACGGGGGGAGACCCAGTACTTC. Residues: CSVEAEGRGETQYF.

The chain couples TRBV2 to TRBJ2-2; tentatively, D is TRBD1 (6 bases). The germline gives CDR1 SNHLY, CDR2 FYNNEI. The CDR3 spans 15 residues. V lost 6 bases and J lost 6, with 17 bases in between. This chain's CDR3 is CASSSGQLAPGELFF. The CDR3 DNA reads TGTGCCAGCAGCTCTGGACAGCTGGCCCCCGGGGAGCTGTTTTTT.

J is TRBJ2-1 and V is TRBV11-2; 9 nucleotides match TRBD2. V shed 4 bases and J 4 bases; nucleotides not matched to a gene: 5. This CDR3 comprises 15 residues. CDR1 and CDR2 from the germline V gene are SGHAT and FQNNGV. CDR3 amino acids: CASSSPSGRYNEQFF. CDR3 nucleotide sequence: TGTGCCAGCAGCTCCCCCAGCGGGAGGTACAATGAGCAGTTCTTC.

The genes are TRBV5-4 and TRBJ1-3, with 8 bases lining up with TRBD1. The junction had 6 bases not matched to a gene; V was cut back by 4 bases and J by 0 bases. The length of the CDR3 is 16 residues. Germline V gene sequence: CDR1 SGHNT, CDR2 YYREEE (reference sequence). CDR3 in amino acids: CASSLSGTGSGNTIYF. The CDR3 coding sequence is TGTGCCAGCAGCCTATCCGGGACAGGCTCTGGAAACACCATATATTTT.

The rearrangement links TRBV6-5 to TRBJ2-5; maybe TRBD2 (5 bases). Germline values: CDR1 MNHEY, CDR2 SVGAGI. V gave up 0 bases and J gave up 5 bases, with 13 bases separating them. This CDR3 region has 15 residues. Here the CDR3 reads CASSYSGGRSETQYF. In nucleotides, the CDR3 is TGTGCCAGCAGTTACTCCGGAGGACGGTCGGAGACCCAGTACTTC.

The V gene is TRBV29-1, the J gene TRBJ2-1; TRBD2 agrees at 9 bases. The V segment lost 4 bases and the J segment 4 bases; nucleotides outside the gene matches: 11. Germline loops: CDR1 SQVTM, CDR2 ANQGSEA. The CDR3 length is 16 residues. The chain's CDR3 is CSVVFFYSGGYNEQFF. The CDR3 nucleotides read TGCAGCGTTGTCTTTTTTTATAGCGGGGGTTACAATGAGCAGTTCTTC.

This chain joins TRBV6-5 and TRBJ2-7, with 8 bases fitting TRBD2. V lost 6 bases to trimming and J lost 2 bases; unmatched junction nucleotides: 6. In germline, CDR1 is MNHEY, CDR2 SVGAGI. This CDR3 has 14 amino acids. Here the CDR3 reads CASSPGGQTYEQYF. The CDR3 coding sequence is TGTGCCAGCAGCCCGGGGGGGCAAACCTACGAGCAGTACTTC.

This clone was recorded a few times. The gene calls are TRBV27 and TRBJ1-1; possible D gene TRBD1, 5 bases. The germline V gene has CDR1 MNHEY and CDR2 SMNVEV (reference sequence). The germline V and J ends were trimmed by 6 bases and 6 bases, with 20 bases remaining between them. This CDR3 is built from 15 residues. In DNA form, the CDR3 reads TGTGCCAGCAGCCCAGGACCCCAGGGTCGCCCTGAAGCTTTCTTT. This sequence encodes CASSPGPQGRPEAFF.

The chain combines TRBV18 with TRBJ2-1; 10 nucleotides align to TRBD2. Per germline, CDR1 KGHSH and CDR2 LQKENI. There are 17 residues in the CDR3. With 1 base clipped from V and 7 bases from J, the junction kept 10 bases outside the gene matches. The CDR3 loop reads CASSPRVGLAERNEQFF. The CDR3 coding sequence is TGTGCCAGCTCACCACGGGTAGGACTAGCGGAGAGAAATGAGCAGTTCTTC.

This chain links TRBV5-1 with TRBJ2-5; the D is unclear. In germline, CDR1 is SGHRS, CDR2 YFSETQ. The CDR3 runs to 12 residues. Trimming pared 4 bases from V and 5 bases from J, leaving 9 bases between. For the CDR3, the DNA is TGCGCCAGCAGCCCAAAGGTGGAGACCCAGTACTTC. It specifies CASSPKVETQYF.

The V gene is TRBV6-1, the J gene TRBJ1-2; the match to TRBD1 covers 8 bases. The germline gives CDR1 MNHNS, CDR2 SASEGT. CDR3 length: 12 residues. V gave up 5 bases and J gave up 7 bases; unmatched junction bases: 3. CDR3 amino acids: CASSKQGVGYTF. CDR3 DNA: TGTGCCAGCAGTAAACAGGGGGTTGGCTACACCTTC.